This T cell receptor beta chain emerged from a study of shared clonotypes between healthy human individuals. Germline lookup yields CDR1 SGHVS and CDR2 FQNEAQ. Trimming stripped 4 bases from V and 3 bases from J, with 16 bases between. This CDR3 comprises 15 residues. Study results and caveats: Sequencing depth was predicted to influence how clonotypes are shared among donors.

As to this clone: Its antigen is undetermined.

Sequencing used immunoSEQ multiplex PCR; TCRdb keeps in-frame clones, though not all of them. Of hundreds of thousands of clones listed, 85% to 95% are singletons. Naive CD8 isolation took CD45RO-negative cells positively selected for CCR7 and excluded terminally differentiated effector memory CD45RA+ cells. The rearrangement uses TRBV7-8 and TRBJ2-7; D is perhaps TRBD1 or TRBD2 (5 bases each). Sequenced material: naive CD8+ T cells sorted from blood. The sequence was collected from a man aged 25-45 years in good health. The CDR3 nucleotides read TGTGCCAGCAGCTCCTACTTGGGACCATACTACGAGCAGTACTTC. Translated, it gives CASSSYLGPYYEQYF.